This TCR beta chain was identified in a study of naive and memory T cell subsets. The SP2 primer and nested alpha and beta constant region primers amplified ligated cDNA in four rounds. One entry per CDR3 protein, called by TCRdb with MiXCR from the 5' RACE reads. The table records 32,000 or so distinct CDR3 sequences, over 15% of them present only once. This clonotype was seen ten or more times. Germline loops: CDR1 SGHTA, CDR2 FQGNSA. This CDR3 has 14 residues. V shed 5 bases and J shed 5 bases, with 15 bases lying between them. A UMI-containing oligonucleotide was joined by 3' ligation to the TCR cDNA template.

The chain uses TRBV7-2 and TRBJ1-2; D gene ambiguous. The TCR comes from a female donor in good health. In DNA form, the CDR3 reads TGTGCCAGCAGCCCACGACTGACGTCTTATGGCTACACCTTC. It translates to CASSPRLTSYGYTF.